The rows below give T cell receptor beta chains drawn from one sample of a study of CD8+CD57+ T cells in acquired aplastic anemia. TCRdb re-derived calls from the reads in MiXCR, one entry per CDR3 protein. The data contain roughly 190,000 distinct CDR3 sequences, more than 45% of them seen just once; the ten biggest clones take up around 9.7%. The sequencing input was sorted CD4+, CD8+, or CD8+CD57+ T cells (not recorded which) from PBMCs. These receptors were collected from a human donor with aplastic anemia. The CDR3 runs from the conserved cysteine through the conserved F or W. The D gene is left open where the match is weak. Size values are once, few and many counts, or a class for expanded clones, and some rows have none.

D: NA; V: TRBV7-9; size: NA; J: TRBJ1-5; DNA: TGTGCCAGCAGCCATAGCGACAGGCTCGGTCAGCCCCAGCATTTT; CDR3: CASSHSDRLGQPQHF
D: NA; V: TRBV6-1; size: few; J: TRBJ2-7; DNA: TGTGCCAGCAGTGATGGGGCCGAGCAGTACTTC; CDR3: CASSDGAEQYF
D: NA; V: TRBV20-1; size: many; J: TRBJ2-4; DNA: TGCAGTGCTAGTTGGGGGGCGGGAAACATTCAGTACTTC; CDR3: CSASWGAGNIQYF
D: NA; V: TRBV19; size: many; J: TRBJ1-1; DNA: TGTGCCAGTAGTATAACTCGGAGAGCTTTCTTT; CDR3: CASSITRRAFF
D: TRBD1; V: TRBV6-4; size: NA; J: TRBJ1-2; DNA: TGTGCCAGCAGTGACTCACGTCTGGGAGGGGGCTTTGGCTACACCTTC; CDR3: CASSDSRLGGGFGYTF
D: NA; V: TRBV15; size: NA; J: TRBJ2-7; DNA: TGTGCCACCCCCCCGGGTCGGGACTACGAGCAGTACTTC; CDR3: CATPPGRDYEQYF
D: NA; V: TRBV29-1; size: NA; J: TRBJ1-1; DNA: TGCAGCGTTGAAATGCCGGAAGAGGCTGAAGCTTTCTTT; CDR3: CSVEMPEEAEAFF
D: TRBD1; V: TRBV29-1; size: NA; J: TRBJ2-7; DNA: TGCAGCGTTCCCAGGACAGGGTTGGGGTACGAGCAGTACTTC; CDR3: CSVPRTGLGYEQYF
D: TRBD2; V: TRBV2; size: NA; J: TRBJ2-5; DNA: TGTGCCAGCAGTGACTTGGGAGGGGAGATGGAGACCCAGTACTTC; CDR3: CASSDLGGEMETQYF
D: NA; V: TRBV7-3; size: once; J: TRBJ2-2; DNA: TGTGCCAGCAGCTTATATTCCGGGGAGCTGTTTTTT; CDR3: CASSLYSGELFF
D: NA; V: TRBV12-3/TRBV12-4; size: once; J: TRBJ1-1; DNA: TGTGCCAGCAGGCAAACCTCGGGGGGTTCTGAAGCTTTCTTT; CDR3: CASRQTSGGSEAFF
D: TRBD1; V: TRBV20-1; size: NA; J: TRBJ1-1; DNA: TGCAGTGCTATCACAGGGGGAGGAACTGAAGCTTTCTTT; CDR3: CSAITGGGTEAFF
D: NA; V: TRBV11-2; size: NA; J: TRBJ1-1; DNA: TGTGCCAGCAGACCTGGGGGGGGACGAAGAGAAGCTTTCTTT; CDR3: CASRPGGGRREAFF
D: NA; V: TRBV25-1; size: once; J: TRBJ1-1; DNA: TGTGCCAGCAGTGAAGGGGGGATATCCGAGTACACTGAAGCTTTCTTT; CDR3: CASSEGGISEYTEAFF
D: NA; V: TRBV19; size: NA; J: TRBJ2-7; DNA: TGTGCCAGTAGTGAGCAGGGTAACGAGCAGTACTTC; CDR3: CASSEQGNEQYF
D: NA; V: TRBV7-2; size: NA; J: TRBJ2-7; DNA: TGTGCCAGCACCGCACCGGGATACGAGCAGTACTTC; CDR3: CASTAPGYEQYF
D: TRBD1; V: TRBV27; size: NA; J: TRBJ2-7; DNA: TGTGCCAGCAGGAGACGGACAGGGGGTGAGCAGTACTTC; CDR3: CASRRRTGGEQYF
D: NA; V: TRBV19; size: NA; J: TRBJ2-5; DNA: TGTGCCAGTAGTATAGGCCAGGGCCAAGAGACCCAGTACTTC; CDR3: CASSIGQGQETQYF
D: NA; V: TRBV19; size: many; J: TRBJ2-5; DNA: TGTGCCAGTAGTATCAGGACTCAGACCCAGACCCAGTACTTC; CDR3: CASSIRTQTQTQYF
D: NA; V: TRBV2; size: NA; J: TRBJ2-7; DNA: TGTGCCAGCCGGGGGGCGGGGGCCTCCTACGAGCAGTACTTC; CDR3: CASRGAGASYEQYF
D: TRBD1; V: TRBV10-3; size: few; J: TRBJ1-5; DNA: TGTGCCATCAGTGCGACAGGGGATGAGCAGCCCCAGCATTTT; CDR3: CAISATGDEQPQHF
D: NA; V: TRBV25-1; size: NA; J: TRBJ2-3; DNA: TGTGCCAGCCTAGATAGTACGGGCTACAGATACGCAGTCCCGTATTTT; CDR3: CASLDSTGYRYAVPYF
D: TRBD2; V: TRBV11-1; size: NA; J: TRBJ2-3; DNA: TGTGCCAGCAGCTTAGCGCAGCCTAGCGGGAGCTCAGATACGCAGTATTTT; CDR3: CASSLAQPSGSSDTQYF
D: NA; V: TRBV9; size: NA; J: TRBJ1-1; DNA: TGTGCCAGCAGCCCTCTGGGACTCCCGAACACTGAGGCTTTCTTT; CDR3: CASSPLGLPNTEAFF
D: NA; V: TRBV29-1; size: many; J: TRBJ2-1; DNA: TGCAGCGCGATCGAAGGCAACTACAATGAGCAGTTCTTC; CDR3: CSAIEGNYNEQFF
D: NA; V: TRBV2; size: NA; J: TRBJ2-7; DNA: TGTGCCAGCAGTCTCAAGGACGTGCAGTACTTC; CDR3: CASSLKDVQYF
D: NA; V: TRBV12-3/TRBV12-4; size: NA; J: TRBJ2-1; DNA: TGTGCCAGCAGCCTACAGGGCTTTGAGCAGTTCTTC; CDR3: CASSLQGFEQFF
D: TRBD2; V: TRBV7-3; size: few; J: TRBJ2-1; DNA: TGTGCCAGCAGCTTCACTAGCGGGATCTCCCACAATGAGCAGTTCTTC; CDR3: CASSFTSGISHNEQFF
D: NA; V: TRBV19; size: many; J: TRBJ2-6; DNA: TGTGCCAGTAGTATACGAGGCTCTGGGGCCAACGTCCTGACTTTC; CDR3: CASSIRGSGANVLTF
D: NA; V: TRBV10-1; size: NA; J: TRBJ1-6; DNA: TGCGCCAGCACAGTAGGGGAAGGATCACCCCTCCACTTT; CDR3: CASTVGEGSPLHF
D: NA; V: TRBV10-3; size: NA; J: TRBJ1-1; DNA: TGTGCCATCAGTGTGACGGGGAACACTGAAGCTTTCTTT; CDR3: CAISVTGNTEAFF
D: NA; V: TRBV29-1; size: once; J: TRBJ2-7; DNA: TGCAGCGTCTTACCGGACAGCTCCTACGAGCAGTACTTC; CDR3: CSVLPDSSYEQYF
D: NA; V: TRBV19; size: NA; J: TRBJ2-5; DNA: TGTGCCTCCCTCCGACCAGGGGTGGGAGAGACCCAGTACTTC; CDR3: CASLRPGVGETQYF
D: NA; V: TRBV6-1; size: NA; J: TRBJ1-2; DNA: TGTGCCAGCAGTTCCTATTTGGGAGAAGCTAACTATGGCTACACCTTC; CDR3: CASSSYLGEANYGYTF
D: NA; V: TRBV5-1; size: many; J: TRBJ2-1; DNA: TGCGCCAGCAGCTTTGACGGGAGCTCCTACAATGAGCAGTTCTTC; CDR3: CASSFDGSSYNEQFF
D: NA; V: TRBV25-1; size: NA; J: TRBJ1-1; DNA: TGTGCCAGCAGTGAAGGTGGCAGGGTAGTTAAGACTGAAGCTTTCTTT; CDR3: CASSEGGRVVKTEAFF
D: TRBD2; V: TRBV6-1; size: NA; J: TRBJ2-7; DNA: TGTGCCAGCAGCAACCGACTAGCGGGATCCTACGAGCAGTACTTC; CDR3: CASSNRLAGSYEQYF
D: TRBD1; V: TRBV29-1; size: NA; J: TRBJ2-2; DNA: TGCAGCGTTACCGGGACAGGGGGTGTCGGGGAGCTGTTTTTT; CDR3: CSVTGTGGVGELFF
D: NA; V: TRBV6-1; size: many; J: TRBJ2-5; DNA: TGTGCCAGCAGTGATTGGAGCGGCTCGGGGACCCAGTACTTC; CDR3: CASSDWSGSGTQYF
D: NA; V: TRBV3-1; size: NA; J: TRBJ2-1; DNA: TGTGCCAGCAGCCAAGGGATCGACTCCTACAATGAGCAGTTCTTC; CDR3: CASSQGIDSYNEQFF
D: NA; V: TRBV24-1; size: NA; J: TRBJ1-5; DNA: TGTGCCACCAGTGATCCCTCGGGGGGCAATCAGCCCCAGCATTTT; CDR3: CATSDPSGGNQPQHF
D: NA; V: TRBV29-1; size: once; J: TRBJ2-7; DNA: TGCAGCGTTAGACAGGGAGGAATAAGGGAGCAGTACTTC; CDR3: CSVRQGGIREQYF
D: TRBD1; V: TRBV29-1; size: many; J: TRBJ1-1; DNA: TGCAGCGTGGACAGGGTAATGAACACTGAAGCTTTCTTT; CDR3: CSVDRVMNTEAFF
D: TRBD1; V: TRBV4-3; size: few; J: TRBJ2-7; DNA: TGCGCCAGCAGCGCTTTACAGGGGGCATGGTACGAGCAGTACTTC; CDR3: CASSALQGAWYEQYF
D: NA; V: TRBV9; size: many; J: TRBJ2-3; DNA: TGTGCCAGCAGCGTACATCCCGTAGGATGGGGAAGCACAGATACGCAGTATTTT; CDR3: CASSVHPVGWGSTDTQYF
D: NA; V: TRBV25-1; size: once; J: TRBJ2-7; DNA: TGTGTCGAAGGTCGTAAGGGGTCTAGCGAGCAGTACTTC; CDR3: CVEGRKGSSEQYF
D: TRBD1; V: TRBV10-1; size: NA; J: TRBJ2-2; DNA: TGTACCAGCTCGCCACAGGGGACCGGGGAGCTGTTTTTT; CDR3: CTSSPQGTGELFF
D: TRBD2; V: TRBV20-1; size: NA; J: TRBJ2-1; DNA: TGCAGTGCTACAACTATAAAAACCTTAGCGGGGACTGACTACAATGAGCAGTTCTTC; CDR3: CSATTIKTLAGTDYNEQFF